This paragraph reports one T cell receptor beta chain. The RNA, about 0.5 to 1 ug, was put through reverse transcription using random hexamers. TCRdb independently ran MiXCR on the immunoSEQ multiplex PCR reads; one entry per CDR3 protein. The table has approximately 200,000 distinct CDR3 sequences, 85% to 95% seen once. The data are from a study of CD8 T cells in Susac syndrome. The CDR3 runs to 11 residues. V was cut by 6 bases and J by 3 bases, with 9 bases left in between. Germline CDR1 and CDR2: DFQATT and SNEGSKA (reference sequence). TEMRA cells were FACS-enriched, with CD8+ and CD4+ T cells isolated negatively.

Sequences were obtained from CD4+ T cells from PBMCs. The chain combines TRBV20-1 with TRBJ2-7; D remains unclear. The receptor was derived from a human donor with multiple sclerosis. CDR3 sequence reads: CSAAIDYEQYF. The CDR3 DNA reads TGCAGTGCAGCAATTGACTACGAGCAGTACTTC.